Presented here are 18 T cell receptor beta chains from one specimen sequenced in a study of regulatory T cells in long-lasting Graves disease. Noted time point: newly diagnosed GD, antithyroid drugs for less than 3 months. The TCR library used RNA extracted from PBMCs. To make TCR beta libraries, researchers used iRepertoire HTBI primers and Arm-PCR of CDR3 regions. TCRdb processed the multiplex PCR reads anew with MiXCR; each CDR3 protein has one entry. Found here are 500,000 or so distinct CDR3 sequences, under 20% of them singletons; the top ten hold 9% to 15%. These data also featured in a second study, about T cells in Graves' hyperthyroidism and ophthalmopathy.

The source was peripheral blood mononuclear cells (PBMCs), collected at new diagnosis, from a patient treated with antithyroid drugs. These receptor sequences come from a man aged 40-55 years with Graves disease.

This clonotype was counted a few times. The chain couples TRBV27 to TRBJ1-1; no firm D call. The CDR3 runs to 14 residues. V lost 2 bases to trimming and J lost 3 bases, with 10 bases between them. Germline CDR1 is MNHEY and CDR2 is SMNVEV (reference sequence). For the CDR3, the DNA is TGTGCCAGCAGTTTAGAGTGGAGCGACACTGAAGCTTTCTTT. Translated, it gives CASSLEWSDTEAFF.

In DNA, the CDR3 is TGCGCCAGCAGCAGGGACAGGGGGGATGAAAAACTGTTTTTT. As protein: CASSRDRGDEKLFF. V and J are TRBV10-2 and TRBJ1-4; 11 bases align to TRBD1. Trimming at V came to 6 bases and at J to 6 bases, leaving 3 bases not matched to a gene. The CDR3 contains 14 residues. CDR1 is WSHSY and CDR2 is SAAADI in the germline V gene.

This clonotype was recorded many times. The J gene is TRBJ2-5, the V gene TRBV5-6, with 9 bases that match TRBD1. The junction had 8 bases not matched to a gene; V was cut back by 1 base and J by 4 bases. Looked up from germline, CDR1 is SGHDT and CDR2 is YYEEEE. The CDR3 covers 16 residues. The chain's CDR3 is CASSLRRTGEGETQYF. The CDR3 DNA sequence: TGTGCCAGCAGCTTGAGGAGGACAGGGGAGGGAGAGACCCAGTACTTC.

This clonotype has just one count. The CDR3: CASSKGGTDTQYF. The DNA of the CDR3 is TGCGCCAGCAGCAAGGGGGGGACAGATACGCAGTATTTT. The chain combines TRBV5-1 with TRBJ2-3; possibly TRBD2 for D (7 bases). V was pared by 4 bases and J by 3 bases, with 9 bases between. Germline assignment: CDR1 SGHRS and CDR2 YFSETQ. This CDR3 comprises 13 residues. Variable domain in full (rest from reference TRBV5-1 and TRBJ2-3): KAGVTQTPRYLIKTRGQQVTLSCSPISGHRSVSWYQQTPGQGLQFLFEYFSETQRNKGNFPGRFSGRQFSNSRSEMNVSTLELGDSALYLCASSKGGTDTQYFGPGTRLTVL.

A note on this clonotype: One end of the junction fails to match germline, which may point to a read error. V and J are TRBV12-5 and TRBJ2-2, with 9 bases aligning to TRBD1. The germline gives CDR1 LGHNT, CDR2 FRNRAP. There are 14 residues in the CDR3. CDR3 nucleotide sequence: TGTGCTAGTGGTTTGGGGACAGGGGCCGGGGAGCTGGTTTTT. Translating gives CASGLGTGAGELVF.

Worth noting for this clonotype: The junction shows a germline mismatch at one end, possibly a read error. CDR3 region: CSAPERANYGQYF. For the CDR3, the DNA is TGCAGTGCTCCGGAGCGGGCCAACTACGGGCAGTACTTC. The rearrangement links TRBV20-1 to TRBJ2-7; TRBD2 might be the D (6 bases). The germline gives CDR1 DFQATT, CDR2 SNEGSKA (reference sequence). The CDR3 has 13 amino acids.

The table lists this clonotype with many counts. The gene calls are TRBV5-1 and TRBJ2-7; D possibly corresponds to TRBD2 (5 bases). This CDR3 is built from 15 residues. Germline-derived CDR1 and CDR2 are SGHRS and YFSETQ. V was shortened by 0 bases and J by 3 bases, with 13 bases between the two germline ends. The CDR3 DNA is TGCGCCAGCAGCTTGGGGCCGGGGTCGGTCTACGAGCAGTACTTC. It translates to CASSLGPGSVYEQYF.

J is TRBJ2-7 and V is TRBV24-1, with TRBD1 matching over 12 bases. Germline V gene sequence: CDR1 KGHDR, CDR2 SFDVKD. The length of the CDR3 is 14 residues. The CDR3 bases are TGTGCAAGCCAACCGGGGACAGGGGGCGACGAGCAGTACTTC. This gives the protein CASQPGTGGDEQYF.

This clonotype was observed a handful of times. The chain combines TRBV11-2 with TRBJ2-2; 12 bases agree with TRBD2. The CDR3 spans 17 residues. The germline V gene encodes CDR1 SGHAT and CDR2 FQNNGV. Trimming cost V 6 bases and J 1 base; bases outside gene matches: 6. The DNA of the CDR3 is TGTGCCAGCAGGCGAACTAGCGGGAGGCTGAACACCGGGGAGCTGTTTTTT. Translating it yields CASRRTSGRLNTGELFF. The full variable domain, in which reference TRBV11-2 and TRBJ2-2 provide the parts outside the CDR3, is EAGVAQSPRYKIIEKRQSVAFWCNPISGHATLYWYQQILGQGPKLLIQFQNNGVVDDSQLPKDRFSAERLKGVDSTLKIQPAKLEDSAVYLCASRRTSGRLNTGELFFGEGSRLTVL.

This clonotype was observed many times. The chain uses TRBV28 and TRBJ2-1, with 10 bases aligning to TRBD2. Germline CDR1 and CDR2: MDHEN and SYDVKM. After removal of 3 bases from V and 2 bases from J, the junction contained 4 bases not matched to a gene. The CDR3 is 16 amino acids. CDR3 region: CASSFRTSGTYNEQFF. The DNA of the CDR3 is TGTGCCAGCAGTTTCCGGACTAGCGGTACCTACAATGAGCAGTTCTTC.

This chain links TRBV25-1 with TRBJ2-5, with D maybe TRBD1 (5 bases). Trimming left V 4 bases short and J 2 bases short, with 14 bases between. The germline V gene encodes CDR1 MGHDK and CDR2 SYGVNS. The CDR3 spans 15 residues. The CDR3: CASSAFLTAQETQYF. For the CDR3, the DNA is TGTGCCAGCAGTGCATTTCTGACAGCGCAAGAGACCCAGTACTTC.

The sample holds many counts of this clonotype. The gene calls are TRBV28 and TRBJ2-7, with TRBD1 matching over 9 bases. The CDR3 sequence is 16 residues long. V shed 5 bases and J 5 bases; nucleotides not matched to a gene: 13. CDR1 and CDR2 from the germline V gene are MDHEN and SYDVKM. As DNA, the CDR3 is TGTGCCAGCAGTCCCTCACAGGGGGCAAAACTCGACGAGCAGTACTTC. Translated: CASSPSQGAKLDEQYF.

This CDR3 reads CATSSQPNQPQHF. The CDR3 bases are TGTGCCACCAGCAGCCAACCCAATCAGCCCCAGCATTTT. This rearrangement joins TRBV15 to TRBJ1-5; D is unclear. The germline V gene encodes CDR1 LNHNV and CDR2 YYDKDF (reference sequence). V lost 3 bases to trimming and J lost 3 bases, with 6 bases between them. The CDR3 is made up of 13 amino acids. Full variable domain (missing parts from reference TRBV15 and TRBJ1-5): DAMVIQNPRYQVTQFGKPVTLSCSQTLNHNVMYWYQQKSSQAPKLLFHYYDKDFNNEADTPDNFQSRRPNTSFCFLDIRSPGLGDTAMYLCATSSQPNQPQHFGDGTRLSIL.

A few counts support this clonotype. Here the CDR3 DNA reads TGTGCCAGTAGATTCACTAGCGGGAGGGCCCTTAGTGAGCAGTTCTTC. Its translation is CASRFTSGRALSEQFF. V is TRBV11-2 and J is TRBJ2-1; 13 nucleotides match TRBD2. The CDR3 covers 16 residues. Germline loops: CDR1 SGHAT, CDR2 FQNNGV. V lost 9 bases to trimming and J lost 9 bases; unmatched junction nucleotides: 14.

At least ten counts were recorded for this clonotype. The rearrangement links TRBV28 to TRBJ1-6, with 10 bases lining up with TRBD1. CDR1 is MDHEN and CDR2 is SYDVKM in the germline V gene. This CDR3 contains 17 residues. The trim removed 5 bases at V and 3 bases at J, leaving 7 bases unmatched. In nucleotides, the CDR3 is TGTGCCAGCAGTCCCTGGGACAGGGGCGACTATAATTCACCCCTCCACTTT. As protein: CASSPWDRGDYNSPLHF.

The sample holds many counts of this clonotype. The chain uses TRBV28 and TRBJ2-7; TRBD1 matches 9 bases. Trimming cost V 8 bases and J 2 bases; bases outside gene matches: 4. The CDR3 runs to 13 residues. CDR1 is MDHEN, CDR2 SYDVKM, per germline. The DNA of the CDR3 is TGTGCCAGCCGAGGACAGGGGACCTACGAGCAGTACTTC. This codes for CASRGQGTYEQYF.

This clonotype was observed a handful of times. V is TRBV3-1 and J is TRBJ1-5, with unresolved D. The CDR3 extends over 14 amino acids. V lost 1 base, J lost 3 bases, and 7 bases lay in between. The germline CDR1 and CDR2 sequences are LGHDT and YNNKEL (reference sequence). CDR3 sequence reads: CASSQGVINQPQHF. The CDR3 nucleotides read TGTGCCAGCAGCCAAGGGGTGATCAATCAGCCCCAGCATTTT.

This clonotype was seen a few times. The chain combines TRBV12-3 or TRBV12-4 with TRBJ2-1, with D perhaps matching TRBD1 or TRBD2 (5 bases each). The CDR3 covers 13 residues. Trimming took off 5 bases at V and 6 bases at J, with 11 bases between the two ends. The CDR3 DNA reads TGTGCCAGCAGTCACAGGACTGGCAATGAGCAGTTCTTC. Translating gives CASSHRTGNEQFF.